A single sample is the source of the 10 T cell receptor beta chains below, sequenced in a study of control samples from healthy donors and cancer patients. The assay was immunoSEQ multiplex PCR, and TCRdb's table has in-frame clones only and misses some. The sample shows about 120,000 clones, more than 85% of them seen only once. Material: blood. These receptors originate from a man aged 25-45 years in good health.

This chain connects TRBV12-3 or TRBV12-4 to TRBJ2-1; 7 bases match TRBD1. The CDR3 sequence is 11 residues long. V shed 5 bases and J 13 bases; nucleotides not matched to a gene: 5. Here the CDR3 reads CASSPGTDQFF. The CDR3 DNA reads TGTGCCAGCAGTCCCGGGACAGACCAGTTCTTC.

The CDR3 region is CASSLGDRVYEQYV. The DNA for the CDR3 is TGTGCCAGCAGCTTGGGGGACAGGGTGTACGAGCAGTACGTC. V and J are TRBV5-6 and TRBJ2-7; 9 nucleotides match TRBD1. The CDR3 is 14 amino acids. Germline V gene sequence: CDR1 SGHDT, CDR2 YYEEEE. V was clipped by 0 bases and J by 4 bases; unmatched bases: 2.

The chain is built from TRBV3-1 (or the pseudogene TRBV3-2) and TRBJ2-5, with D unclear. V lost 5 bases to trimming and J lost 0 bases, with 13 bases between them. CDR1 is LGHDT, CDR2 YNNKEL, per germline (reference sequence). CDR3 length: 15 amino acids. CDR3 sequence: CASSGSGWYQETQYF. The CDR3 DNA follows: TGTGCCAGCAGCGGGTCAGGATGGTACCAAGAGACCCAGTACTTC.

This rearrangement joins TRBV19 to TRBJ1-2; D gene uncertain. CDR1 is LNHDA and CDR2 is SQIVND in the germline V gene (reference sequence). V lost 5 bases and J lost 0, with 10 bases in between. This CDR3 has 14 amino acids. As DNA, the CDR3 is TGTGCCAGTAGTCAAGGGCGCGCTAACTATGGCTACACCTTC. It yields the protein CASSQGRANYGYTF. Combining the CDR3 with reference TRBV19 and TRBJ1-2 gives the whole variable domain DGGITQSPKYLFRKEGQNVTLSCEQNLNHDAMYWYRQDPGQGLRLIYYSQIVNDFQKGDIAEGYSVSREKKESFPLTVTSAQKNPTAFYLCASSQGRANYGYTFGSGTRLTVV.

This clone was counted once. DNA for the CDR3: TGTGCTAGTGGTTTGGGAGGGGAAGGACTACTTCTCGGCTACACCTTC. Amino acid sequence: CASGLGGEGLLLGYTF. The chain recombines TRBV12-5 with TRBJ1-2, with D possibly matching TRBD1 (5 bases). The germline V gene has CDR1 LGHNT and CDR2 FRNRAP. V shed 1 base and J shed 8 bases, with 20 bases lying between them. This CDR3 region has 16 residues.

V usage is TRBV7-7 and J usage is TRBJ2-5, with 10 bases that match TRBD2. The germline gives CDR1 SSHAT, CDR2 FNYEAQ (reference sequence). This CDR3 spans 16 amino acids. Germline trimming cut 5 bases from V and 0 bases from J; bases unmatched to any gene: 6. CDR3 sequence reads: CASSLNSGGYQETQYF. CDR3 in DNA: TGTGCCAGCAGCCTAAATAGCGGGGGGTACCAAGAGACCCAGTACTTC. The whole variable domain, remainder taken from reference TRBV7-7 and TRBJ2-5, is GAGVSQSPRYKVTKRGQDVTLRCDPISSHATLYWYQQALGQGPEFLTYFNYEAQPDKSGLPSDRFSAERPEGSISTLTIQRTEQRDSAMYRCASSLNSGGYQETQYFGPGTRLLVL.

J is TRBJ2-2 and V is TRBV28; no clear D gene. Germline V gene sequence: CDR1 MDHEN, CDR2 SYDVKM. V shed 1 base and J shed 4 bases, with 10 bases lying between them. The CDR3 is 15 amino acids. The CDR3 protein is CASSLLSSSTGELFF. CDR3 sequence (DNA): TGTGCCAGCAGTTTATTAAGTTCCAGCACCGGGGAGCTGTTTTTT.

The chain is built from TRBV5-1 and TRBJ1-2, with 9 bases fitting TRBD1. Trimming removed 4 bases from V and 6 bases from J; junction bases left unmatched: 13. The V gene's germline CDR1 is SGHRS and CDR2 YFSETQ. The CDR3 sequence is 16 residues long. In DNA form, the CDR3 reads TGCGCCAGCAGCGTTCAACCGGGACAGGGAATTAATGGCTACACCTTC. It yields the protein CASSVQPGQGINGYTF. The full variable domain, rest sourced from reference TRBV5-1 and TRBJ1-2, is KAGVTQTPRYLIKTRGQQVTLSCSPISGHRSVSWYQQTPGQGLQFLFEYFSETQRNKGNFPGRFSGRQFSNSRSEMNVSTLELGDSALYLCASSVQPGQGINGYTFGSGTRLTVV.

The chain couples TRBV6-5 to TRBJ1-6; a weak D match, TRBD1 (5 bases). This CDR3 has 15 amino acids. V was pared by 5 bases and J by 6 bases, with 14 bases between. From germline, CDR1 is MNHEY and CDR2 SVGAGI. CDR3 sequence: CASSPRPGSNSPLHF. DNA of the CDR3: TGTGCCAGCAGTCCACGTCCAGGGAGTAATTCACCCCTCCACTTT.

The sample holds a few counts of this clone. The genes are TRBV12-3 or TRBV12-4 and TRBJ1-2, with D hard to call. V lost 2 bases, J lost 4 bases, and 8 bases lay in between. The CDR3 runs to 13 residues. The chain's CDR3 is CASSLSGSYGYTF. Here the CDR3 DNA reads TGTGCCAGCAGTTTATCGGGCAGCTATGGCTACACCTTC.